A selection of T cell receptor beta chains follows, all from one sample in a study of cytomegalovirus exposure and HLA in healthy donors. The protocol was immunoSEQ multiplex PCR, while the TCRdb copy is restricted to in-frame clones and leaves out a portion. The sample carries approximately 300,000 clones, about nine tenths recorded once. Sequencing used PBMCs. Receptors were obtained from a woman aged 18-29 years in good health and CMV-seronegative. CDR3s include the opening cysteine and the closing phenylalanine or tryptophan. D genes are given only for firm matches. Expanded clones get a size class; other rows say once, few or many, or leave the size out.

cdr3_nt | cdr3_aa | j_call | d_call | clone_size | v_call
TGTGCCAGCAGCTTAGGTGGCCTAGCGGGAGAAGAGACCCAGTACTTC | CASSLGGLAGEETQYF | TRBJ2-5 | TRBD2 | . | TRBV7-7
TGTGCCAGCAGTGAACGGGACACCATAAACACTGAAGCTTTCTTT | CASSERDTINTEAFF | TRBJ1-1 | . | . | TRBV25-1
TGTGCCAGCAGTTCTTGGGGCGCAACTAATGAAAAACTGTTTTTT | CASSSWGATNEKLFF | TRBJ1-4 | . | . | TRBV27
TGTGCCAGCAGTGACGCCGGGACTAGATACGAGCAGTACTTC | CASSDAGTRYEQYF | TRBJ2-7 | TRBD2 | . | TRBV6-1
TGTGCCAGCAGCCCACTGAGGACAAACCGGCCCTACAATGAGCAGTTCTTC | CASSPLRTNRPYNEQFF | TRBJ2-1 | . | . | TRBV11-2
TGTGCCAGCAGGGGGACAGCAGATGGCTACACCTTC | CASRGTADGYTF | TRBJ1-2 | TRBD1 | . | TRBV6-6
TGTGCCAGCAATGGGAAGCGGGATAGCACAGATACGCAGTATTTT | CASNGKRDSTDTQYF | TRBJ2-3 | TRBD2 | once | TRBV6-5
TGTGCCAGCAGAGGGGAGGCTAACGAGCAGTACTTC | CASRGEANEQYF | TRBJ2-7 | . | . | TRBV2
TGCGCCAGCAGCTTGGGCACTACCTCGTGGCAGGGGGCCGGAGAGCAGTACTTC | CASSLGTTSWQGAGEQYF | TRBJ2-7 | TRBD1 | . | TRBV5-1
TGTGCCAGCAGTTACAGGGGTCACACCGGGGAGCTGTTTTTT | CASSYRGHTGELFF | TRBJ2-2 | . | . | TRBV6-5
TGTGCCACCAGCAGAGGGGGCAGCTCTGGGGCCAACGTCCTGACTTTC | CATSRGGSSGANVLTF | TRBJ2-6 | . | . | TRBV15
TGCGCCAGCAGCCAAGGGTCGGCGGTTGGGTTCTACGAGCAGTACTTC | CASSQGSAVGFYEQYF | TRBJ2-7 | . | . | TRBV4-3
TGTGCCAGCAGTTTCCGGGTCGGGGAGACCCAGTACTTC | CASSFRVGETQYF | TRBJ2-5 | . | . | TRBV27
TGTGCCATCTTTAAGACAGGGGACAATCAGCCCCAGCATTTT | CAIFKTGDNQPQHF | TRBJ1-5 | TRBD1 | . | TRBV14
TGTGCCAGCAGACCGGGACTAGCGGGAGGCCCCGGGGAGCTGTTTTTT | CASRPGLAGGPGELFF | TRBJ2-2 | TRBD2 | . | TRBV6-6
TGTGCCAGCAGCCTACTCGGGACAGACAGCGTCTACACCTTC | CASSLLGTDSVYTF | TRBJ1-2 | TRBD1 | once | TRBV5-6
TGTGCCAGCAGCCCCCGACAGGGGGAGACCCAGTACTTC | CASSPRQGETQYF | TRBJ2-5 | TRBD1 | . | TRBV5-8
TGTGCCAGCAGCGACACAGGGGGACTCAACTATGGCTACACCTTC | CASSDTGGLNYGYTF | TRBJ1-2 | TRBD1 | . | TRBV2
TGTGCCAGCAGCCTACCGGGACAGGGGGGGGCCTACGAGCAGTACTTC | CASSLPGQGGAYEQYF | TRBJ2-7 | TRBD1 | . | TRBV5-4
TGTGCCAGCCGCGGGGTCGGGGCCCCTGGCTTGGAAGCTTTCTTT | CASRGVGAPGLEAFF | TRBJ1-1 | . | . | TRBV5-6
TGCGCCAGCAGCCAAGACACCCCCAAAGAGAGCTTTCTCTACGAGCAGTACTTC | CASSQDTPKESFLYEQYF | TRBJ2-7 | . | . | TRBV4-3
TGTGCCAGCAGCTTTCTAGCGGGAGATAACTACGAGCAGTACTTC | CASSFLAGDNYEQYF | TRBJ2-7 | TRBD2 | . | TRBV11-2
TGTGCCAGCAGCGTAGCCCTATCCGGGAGGGCCAGCACCGGGGAGCTGTTTTTT | CASSVALSGRASTGELFF | TRBJ2-2 | TRBD2 | . | TRBV9
TGTGCCAGCAGTTCAGCGGGTGAGAGCTCCTACGAGCAGTACTTC | CASSSAGESSYEQYF | TRBJ2-7 | . | . | TRBV28
TGTGCCAGCAGTGAACGTCTGGCTAGCGGGAGTGACACCTACGAGCAGTACTTC | CASSERLASGSDTYEQYF | TRBJ2-7 | TRBD2 | . | TRBV6-1
TGTGCCAGCACCTTAGAGGGGAACACCATATATTTT | CASTLEGNTIYF | TRBJ1-3 | . | few | TRBV7-9
TGTGCCAGCAGCCCTCGGACTAGCGGGGGACACAATGAGCAGTTCTTC | CASSPRTSGGHNEQFF | TRBJ2-1 | TRBD2 | . | TRBV7-6
TGTGCCAGCAGCCGGGGCTACAATGAGCAGTTCTTC | CASSRGYNEQFF | TRBJ2-1 | . | . | TRBV9
TGTGCCAGCAGCACGACAGGGGGCGAATCTCGGAACTATGGCTACACCTTC | CASSTTGGESRNYGYTF | TRBJ1-2 | . | . | TRBV21-1
TGTGCCATCAGTGGGGGACAGGCAAGATCTGGAAACACCATATATTTT | CAISGGQARSGNTIYF | TRBJ1-3 | TRBD1 | once | TRBV10-3
TGCGCCAGCAGCTTCCGAGACACTGAAGCTTTCTTT | CASSFRDTEAFF | TRBJ1-1 | . | . | TRBV5-1
TGCAGCGTTGAGGGAGAAAACTACGAGCAGTACTTC | CSVEGENYEQYF | TRBJ2-7 | . | . | TRBV29-1
TGTGCCAGCAGTGGGGCCCTAAGAACCTCCCTCTTC | CASSGALRTSLF | TRBJ1-2 | . | . | TRBV2
TGTGCCAGCAGCTTAGCGGAGCGGGCGTACTACAATGAGCAGTTCTTC | CASSLAERAYYNEQFF | TRBJ2-1 | . | . | TRBV7-8
TGTGCCAGCAGCTTAGGAGGGTTCTATGGCTACACCTTC | CASSLGGFYGYTF | TRBJ1-2 | . | few | TRBV7-2
TGCGCCAGCAGCTTGGCATCTAGCGGGAAATACAATGAGCAGTTCTTC | CASSLASSGKYNEQFF | TRBJ2-1 | TRBD2 | . | TRBV5-1
TGCGCCAGCAGCCTTGGAGAGGGAGGTCAGCCCCAGCATTTT | CASSLGEGGQPQHF | TRBJ1-5 | . | few | TRBV4-3
TGTGCCAGTAGTTCCATCGGGCAGGGGTGGGCCGGGGAGCTGTTTTTT | CASSSIGQGWAGELFF | TRBJ2-2 | . | . | TRBV19